This TCR beta chain is drawn from a study of blood T cell repertoires in COVID-19. Study-wide context: Donors in the United States, Italy and Spain gave samples during acute or convalescent COVID-19. Sources were T cells, B-cell-depleted T cells, or PBMCs; the material itself was cDNA or gDNA.

Original handling: Nucleated cell counts were estimated from reference gene primer amplification. Method: immunoSEQ multiplex PCR; TCRdb's copy keeps in-frame clones and lacks some. V and J calls and clone size are those listed in that table; D and trimming were worked out from the DNA. The table lists 40,000 to 65,000 clones, 60% to 85% of them singletons. This clone was found once. This CDR3 spans 13 amino acids. The V gene end was trimmed by 5 bases and the J gene end by 3 bases; junction bases not matched to a gene: 1. Sequenced: peripheral blood. The chain employs TRBV12-3 or TRBV12-4 and TRBJ1-3; TRBD1 matches at 7 bases. The clonotype comes from a human donor with active or convalescent COVID-19. The donor label of this sample is uncertain. CDR3 coding DNA: TGTGCCAGCAGTGGACAGGTTGGAAACACCATATATTTT. Its protein is CASSGQVGNTIYF.